These 4 T cell receptor beta chains originate from one sample sequenced in a study of cytomegalovirus exposure and HLA in healthy donors. The study ran its PCR with 60 Vbeta and 13 Jbeta primers. This table comes from immunoSEQ multiplex PCR, and its TCRdb copy is limited to in-frame clones, with some not included. Of around 170,000 clones in the sample, over 70% are singletons; the top ten hold approximately 7%. Sequenced sample: PBMCs. Receptor source: a woman in her thirties or forties in good health and CMV-seropositive.

The chain carries TRBV5-1 and TRBJ1-4, with a tentative D call TRBD1 (6 bases). The CDR3 has 15 residues. Trimming took off 6 bases at V and 0 bases at J, with 12 bases between the two ends. CDR1 SGHRS and CDR2 YFSETQ come from the germline V gene. The CDR3: CASKQGSTTNEKLFF. In DNA, the CDR3 is TGCGCCAGCAAACAGGGTTCTACAACTAATGAAAAACTGTTTTTT.

The chain combines TRBV14 with TRBJ2-2, with TRBD1 matching over 9 bases. V lost 4 bases and J lost 10; bases outside the gene matches: 4. The CDR3 is 13 amino acids. Germline CDR1 is SGHDN and CDR2 is FVKESK. The CDR3 nucleotides read TGTGCCAGCAGCCTGGGACAGGGTACGGAGCTGTTTTTT. It codes for CASSLGQGTELFF.

In this sample, this clone turned up a few times. The chain employs TRBV19 and TRBJ1-2; D call uncertain. V lost 0 bases and J lost 4, with 21 bases in between. CDR3 length equals 18 residues. Germline V gives CDR1 LNHDA, CDR2 SQIVND (reference sequence). CDR3 in DNA: TGTGCCAGTAGTATAGATTTTCAATCGGGGAGAGGATTCTATGGCTACACCTTC. This encodes CASSIDFQSGRGFYGYTF.

The chain uses TRBV5-1 and TRBJ2-1; 11 bases agree with TRBD2. V dropped 1 base and J dropped 7; count of bases not matched to a gene: 10. CDR3 size: 17 residues. Germline CDR1 and CDR2: SGHRS and YFSETQ. Here the CDR3 reads CASSLRLAGGGTNEQFF. In nucleotides, the CDR3 is TGCGCCAGCAGCTTGCGCCTAGCGGGGGGCGGAACAAATGAGCAGTTCTTC.